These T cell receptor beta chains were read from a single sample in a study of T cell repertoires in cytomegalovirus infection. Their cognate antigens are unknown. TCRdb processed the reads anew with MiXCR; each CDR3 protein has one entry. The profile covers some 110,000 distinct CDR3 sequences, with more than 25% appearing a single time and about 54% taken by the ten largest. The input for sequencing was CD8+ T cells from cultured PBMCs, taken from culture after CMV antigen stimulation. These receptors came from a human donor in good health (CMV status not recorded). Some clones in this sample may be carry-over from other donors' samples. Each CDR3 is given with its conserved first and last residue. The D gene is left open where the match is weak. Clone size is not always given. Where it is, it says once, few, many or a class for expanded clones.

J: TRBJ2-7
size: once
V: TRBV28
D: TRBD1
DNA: TGTGCCAGCAGCACTGGACAGGGCCCATGGTACGAGCAGTACTTC
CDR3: CASSTGQGPWYEQYF

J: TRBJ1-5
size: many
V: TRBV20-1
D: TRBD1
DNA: TGCAGTGCGACAGGGGAATATAGCAATCAGCCCCAGCATTTT
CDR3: CSATGEYSNQPQHF

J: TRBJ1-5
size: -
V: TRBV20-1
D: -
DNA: TGTAGTGCTAGAGATGGTCTGGGGGATCAGCCCCAGCATTTT
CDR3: CSARDGLGDQPQHF

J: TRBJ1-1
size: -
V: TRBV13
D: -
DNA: TGTGCCAGCAGCCATAGGGGGTTGAACACTGAAGCTTTCTTT
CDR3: CASSHRGLNTEAFF

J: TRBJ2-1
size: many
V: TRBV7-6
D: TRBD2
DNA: TGTGCCAGCAGCTTAAGGGGGACTAGTCTCAATGAGCAGTTCTTC
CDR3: CASSLRGTSLNEQFF

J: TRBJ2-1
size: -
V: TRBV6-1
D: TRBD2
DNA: TGTGCCAGCACCCGTCTGATTGCGGGGGGGCCAGGATACAATGAGCAGTTCTTC
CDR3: CASTRLIAGGPGYNEQFF

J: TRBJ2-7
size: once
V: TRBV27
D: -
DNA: TGTGCCAGCAGCGGATCCAACTACGAGCAGTACTTC
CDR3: CASSGSNYEQYF

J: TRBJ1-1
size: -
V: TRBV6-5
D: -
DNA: TGTGCCAGCAACAGGGAAGGGAACACTGAAGCTTTCTTT
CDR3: CASNREGNTEAFF

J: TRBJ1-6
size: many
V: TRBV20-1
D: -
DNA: TGCAGTGCCCTTTTAGGGACCTCCTATAATTCACCCCTCCACTTT
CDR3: CSALLGTSYNSPLHF

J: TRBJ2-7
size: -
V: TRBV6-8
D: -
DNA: TGTGCCGCAGGGACGATAGGGTACGAGCAGTACTTC
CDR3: CAAGTIGYEQYF

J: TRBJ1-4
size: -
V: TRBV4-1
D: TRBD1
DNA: TGCGCCAGCAGCCTAACCGACGGGACAGTTAATGAAAAACTGTTTTTT
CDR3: CASSLTDGTVNEKLFF

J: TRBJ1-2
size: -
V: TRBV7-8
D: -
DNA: TGTGCCAGCAGCTCAGAGGGGAAAGCTAACTATGGCTACACCTTC
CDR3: CASSSEGKANYGYTF

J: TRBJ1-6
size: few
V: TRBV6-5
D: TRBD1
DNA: TGTGCCAGCACCACCGCAGGGGGATGGGATTCACCCCTCCACTTT
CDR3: CASTTAGGWDSPLHF

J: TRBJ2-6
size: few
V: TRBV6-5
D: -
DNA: TGTGCCAGCGGTACGGTTCTGGACCGCGGCTCGGGGGCCAACGTCCTGACTTTC
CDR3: CASGTVLDRGSGANVLTF

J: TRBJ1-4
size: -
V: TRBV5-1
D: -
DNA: TGCGCCAGCAGGTCGGGGTCCTCTAGGGAAAAACTGTTTTTT
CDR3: CASRSGSSREKLFF

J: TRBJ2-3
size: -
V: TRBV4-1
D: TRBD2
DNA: TGCGCCAGCAGCCAAGATGCCCTAGGCGGGGGGTACACAGATACGCAGTATTTT
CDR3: CASSQDALGGGYTDTQYF

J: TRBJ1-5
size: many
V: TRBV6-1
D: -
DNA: TGTGCCAGCAGTGAAGCACCAGGGAACAATCAGCCCCAGCATTTT
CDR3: CASSEAPGNNQPQHF

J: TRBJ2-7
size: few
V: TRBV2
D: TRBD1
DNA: TGTGCCAGCACCGGGACAGATCAAGCTTTTACCTACGAGCAGTACTTC
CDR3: CASTGTDQAFTYEQYF

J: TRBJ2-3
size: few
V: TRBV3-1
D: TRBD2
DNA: TGTGCCAGCAGCCATCCCGCGGGTCTAGCGGGCTTTACTAGCACAGATACGCAGTATTTT
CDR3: CASSHPAGLAGFTSTDTQYF

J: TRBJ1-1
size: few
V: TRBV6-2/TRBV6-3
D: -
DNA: TGTGCCAGCAGTAAGAGAACGGACGAAGCTTTCTTT
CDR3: CASSKRTDEAFF

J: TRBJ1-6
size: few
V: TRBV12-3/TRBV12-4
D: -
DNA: TGTGCCAGCAGTCCGTCGGGACCTTCAGTCAATTCACCCCTCCACTTT
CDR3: CASSPSGPSVNSPLHF

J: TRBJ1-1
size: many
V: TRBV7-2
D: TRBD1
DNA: TGTGCCAGCAGCTTAGGACAGGGGGGAAACACTGAAGCTTTCTTT
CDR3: CASSLGQGGNTEAFF

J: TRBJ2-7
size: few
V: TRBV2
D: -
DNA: TGTGCCAGTCTTATGGGACGGACGTACGAGCAGTACTTC
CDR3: CASLMGRTYEQYF

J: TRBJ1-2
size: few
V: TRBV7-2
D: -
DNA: TGTGCCAGCAGCTTAGGTTTCGCGACATATAACTATGGCTACACCTTC
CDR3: CASSLGFATYNYGYTF

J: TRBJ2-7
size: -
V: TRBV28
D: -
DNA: TGTGTCAGCAGTCACCGAGGCGGGTCCTACGAGCAGTACTTC
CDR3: CVSSHRGGSYEQYF

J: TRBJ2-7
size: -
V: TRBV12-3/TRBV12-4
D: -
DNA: TGTGCCAGCAGTGTAAGGGCAGTCTACGAGCAGTACTTC
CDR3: CASSVRAVYEQYF

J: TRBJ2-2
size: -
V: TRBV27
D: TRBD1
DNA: TGTGCCAGCAGTCCAACCGGGACAGGGGCGTTCGCGAACACCGGGGAGCTGTTTTTT
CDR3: CASSPTGTGAFANTGELFF

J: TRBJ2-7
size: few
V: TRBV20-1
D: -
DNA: TGCAGTGCTAGAGATCGGCAGGGGGGGAGAGAGCAGTACTTC
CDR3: CSARDRQGGREQYF

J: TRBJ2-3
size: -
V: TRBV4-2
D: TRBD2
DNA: TGTGCCAGCAGGGGCGAGACTAGCGGGGGGCCCACCGCATCCACAGATACGCAGTATTTT
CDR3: CASRGETSGGPTASTDTQYF

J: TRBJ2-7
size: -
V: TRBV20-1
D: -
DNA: TGCAGTGCTAGAGATCCGGGACGGAGCTCCTACGAGCAGTACTTC
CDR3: CSARDPGRSSYEQYF

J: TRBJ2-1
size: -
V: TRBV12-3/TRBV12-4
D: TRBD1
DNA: TGTGCCAGCAGTTTGTTCGGGGACAGGGCAAATGAGCAGTTCTTC
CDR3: CASSLFGDRANEQFF

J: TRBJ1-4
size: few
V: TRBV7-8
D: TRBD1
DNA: TGTGCCAGCAGCTTATTACAGGGGGTAGATGAAAAACTGTTTTTT
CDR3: CASSLLQGVDEKLFF

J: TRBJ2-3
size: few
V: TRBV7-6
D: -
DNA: TGTGCCAGCAGCTTAGCCCCGCGAGGAGATACGCAGTATTTT
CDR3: CASSLAPRGDTQYF

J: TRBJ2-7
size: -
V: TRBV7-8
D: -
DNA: TGTGCCAGCAGCTTAGCTCCAGGGGCCTACGAGCAGTACTTC
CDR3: CASSLAPGAYEQYF

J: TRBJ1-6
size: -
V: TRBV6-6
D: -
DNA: TGTGCCAGCAGCGACCGAGACAGGACCAGTCATTCACCCCTCCACTTT
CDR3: CASSDRDRTSHSPLHF

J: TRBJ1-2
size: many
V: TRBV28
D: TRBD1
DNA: TGTGCCAGCAGTTTACCCCTTCAGGTTATTACAGGGGTTAACTATGGCTACACCTTC
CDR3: CASSLPLQVITGVNYGYTF

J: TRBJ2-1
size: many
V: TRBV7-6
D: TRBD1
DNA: TGTGCCAGCAGCTTACCTGGGACAGGGAGTACCCCCTCCTACAATGAGCAGTTCTTC
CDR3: CASSLPGTGSTPSYNEQFF

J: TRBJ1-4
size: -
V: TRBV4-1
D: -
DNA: TGCGCCAGCAGCCAAGATCGTACAGGGCAAAGGGAAAAACTGTTTTTT
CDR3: CASSQDRTGQREKLFF

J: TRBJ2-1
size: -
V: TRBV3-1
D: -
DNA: TGTGCCAGCAGCCAGGGGCGACTCATAAATGAGCAGTTCTTC
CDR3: CASSQGRLINEQFF

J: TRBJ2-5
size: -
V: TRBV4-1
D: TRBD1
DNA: TGCGCCAGCAGCCAAGTTCCAGGGGGAGAGACCCAGTACTTC
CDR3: CASSQVPGGETQYF

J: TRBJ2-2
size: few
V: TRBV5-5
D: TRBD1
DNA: TGTGCCAGCAGCTTGCCACAGGGGTCCGGGGAGCTGTTTTTT
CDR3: CASSLPQGSGELFF

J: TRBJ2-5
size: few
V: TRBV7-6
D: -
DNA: TGTGCCAGCAGCTTATTCGAACTAGACCAAGAGACCCAGTACTTC
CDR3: CASSLFELDQETQYF

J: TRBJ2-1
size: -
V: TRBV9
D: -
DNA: TGTGCCAGCACCCCCAATGCAGGCTACAATGAGCAGTTCTTC
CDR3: CASTPNAGYNEQFF

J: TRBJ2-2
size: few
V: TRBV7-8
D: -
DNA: TGTGCCCTTTGGGCCGGGGAGCTGTTTTTT
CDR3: CALWAGELFF

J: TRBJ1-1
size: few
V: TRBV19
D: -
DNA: TGTGCCAGTAGTATCCCCCCGTACGCGGAAGCTTTCTTT
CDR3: CASSIPPYAEAFF

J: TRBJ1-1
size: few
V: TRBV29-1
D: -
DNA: TGCAGCGTTGTAGGGGGGCTGAGCACTGAAGCTTTCTTT
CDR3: CSVVGGLSTEAFF